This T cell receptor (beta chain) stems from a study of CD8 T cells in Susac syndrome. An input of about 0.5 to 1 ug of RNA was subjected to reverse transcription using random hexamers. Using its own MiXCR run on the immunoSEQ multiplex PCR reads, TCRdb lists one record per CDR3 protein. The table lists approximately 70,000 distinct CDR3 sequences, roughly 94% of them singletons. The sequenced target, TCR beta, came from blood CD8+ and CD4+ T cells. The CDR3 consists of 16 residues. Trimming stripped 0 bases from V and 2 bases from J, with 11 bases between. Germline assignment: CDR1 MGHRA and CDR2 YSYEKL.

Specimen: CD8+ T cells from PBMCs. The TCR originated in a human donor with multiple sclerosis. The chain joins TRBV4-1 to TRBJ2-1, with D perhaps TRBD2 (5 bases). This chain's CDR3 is CASSQEISEAYNEQFF. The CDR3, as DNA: TGCGCCAGCAGCCAAGAGATCTCGGAGGCCTACAATGAGCAGTTCTTC.